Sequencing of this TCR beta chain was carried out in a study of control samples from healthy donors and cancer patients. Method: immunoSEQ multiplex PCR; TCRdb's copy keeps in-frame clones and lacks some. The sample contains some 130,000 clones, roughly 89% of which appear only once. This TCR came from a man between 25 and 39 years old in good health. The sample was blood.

In nucleotides, the CDR3 is TGTGCCAGCAGTGAACACATTAGCGGGAGCGGTGGCACCGGGGAGCTGTTTTTT. Its protein product is CASSEHISGSGGTGELFF. This chain uses TRBV6-1 with TRBJ2-2, with TRBD2 matching 9 bases. CDR3 size: 18 residues. Germline loops: CDR1 MNHNS, CDR2 SASEGT. Unmatched junction bases numbered 11, after V lost 2 bases and J lost 4 bases.